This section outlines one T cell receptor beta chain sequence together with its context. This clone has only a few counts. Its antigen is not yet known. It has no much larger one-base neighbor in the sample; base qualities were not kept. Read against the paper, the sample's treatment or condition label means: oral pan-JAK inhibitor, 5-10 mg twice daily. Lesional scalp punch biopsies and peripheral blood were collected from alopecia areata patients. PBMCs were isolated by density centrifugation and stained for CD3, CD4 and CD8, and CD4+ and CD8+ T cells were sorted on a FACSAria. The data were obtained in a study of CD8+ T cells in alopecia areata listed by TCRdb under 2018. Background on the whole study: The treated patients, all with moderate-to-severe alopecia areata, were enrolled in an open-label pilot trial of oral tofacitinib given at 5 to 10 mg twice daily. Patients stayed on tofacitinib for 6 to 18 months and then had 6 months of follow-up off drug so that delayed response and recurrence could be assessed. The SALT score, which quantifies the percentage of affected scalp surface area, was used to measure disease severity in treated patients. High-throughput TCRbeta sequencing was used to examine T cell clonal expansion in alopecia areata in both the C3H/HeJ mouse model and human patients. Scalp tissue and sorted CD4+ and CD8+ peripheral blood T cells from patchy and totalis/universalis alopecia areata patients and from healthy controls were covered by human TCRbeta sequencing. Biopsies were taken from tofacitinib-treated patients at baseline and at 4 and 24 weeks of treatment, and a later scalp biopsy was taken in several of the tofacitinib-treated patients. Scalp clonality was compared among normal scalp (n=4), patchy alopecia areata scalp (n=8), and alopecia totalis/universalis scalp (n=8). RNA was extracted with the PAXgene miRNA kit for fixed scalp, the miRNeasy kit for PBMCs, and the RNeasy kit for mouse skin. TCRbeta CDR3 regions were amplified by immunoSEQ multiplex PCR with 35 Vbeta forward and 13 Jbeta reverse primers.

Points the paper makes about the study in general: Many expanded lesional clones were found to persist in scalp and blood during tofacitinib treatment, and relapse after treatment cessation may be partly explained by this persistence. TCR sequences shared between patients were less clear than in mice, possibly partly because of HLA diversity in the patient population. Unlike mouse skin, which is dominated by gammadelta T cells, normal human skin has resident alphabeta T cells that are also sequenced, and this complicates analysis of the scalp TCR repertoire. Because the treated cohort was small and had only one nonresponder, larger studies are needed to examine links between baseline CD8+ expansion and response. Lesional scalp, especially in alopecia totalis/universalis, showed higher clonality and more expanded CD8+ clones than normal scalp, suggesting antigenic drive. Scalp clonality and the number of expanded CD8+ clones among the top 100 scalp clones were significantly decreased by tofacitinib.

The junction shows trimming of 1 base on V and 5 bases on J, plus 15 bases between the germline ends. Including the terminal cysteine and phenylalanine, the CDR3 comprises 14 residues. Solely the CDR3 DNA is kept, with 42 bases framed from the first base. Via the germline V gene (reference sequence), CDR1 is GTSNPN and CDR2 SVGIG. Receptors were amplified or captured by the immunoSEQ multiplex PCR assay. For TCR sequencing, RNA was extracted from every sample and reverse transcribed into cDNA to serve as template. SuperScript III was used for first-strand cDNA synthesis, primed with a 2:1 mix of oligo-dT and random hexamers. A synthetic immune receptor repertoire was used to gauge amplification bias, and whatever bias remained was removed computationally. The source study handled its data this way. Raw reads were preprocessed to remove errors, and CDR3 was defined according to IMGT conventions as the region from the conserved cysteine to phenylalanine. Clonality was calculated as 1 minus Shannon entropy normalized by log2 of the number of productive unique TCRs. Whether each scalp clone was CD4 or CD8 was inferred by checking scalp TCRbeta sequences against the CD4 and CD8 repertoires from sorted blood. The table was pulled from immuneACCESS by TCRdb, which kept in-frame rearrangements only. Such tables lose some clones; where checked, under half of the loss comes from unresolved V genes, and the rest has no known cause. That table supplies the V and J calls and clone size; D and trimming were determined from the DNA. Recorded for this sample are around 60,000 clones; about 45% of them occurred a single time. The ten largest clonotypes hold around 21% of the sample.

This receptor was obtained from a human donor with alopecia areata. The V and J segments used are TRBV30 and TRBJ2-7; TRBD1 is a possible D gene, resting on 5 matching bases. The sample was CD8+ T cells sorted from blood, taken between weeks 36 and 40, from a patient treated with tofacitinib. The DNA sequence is TGTGCCTGGAGTGATGGCAGGGTCAGCAACGAGCAGTACTTC. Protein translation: CAWSDGRVSNEQYF.